This entry is about one T cell receptor (beta chain). The V and J ends lost 4 bases and 0 bases, in that order; junction bases with no gene match: 5. Germline V gene lookup returns CDR1 SGHRS and CDR2 YFSETQ. The length of the CDR3 is 16 residues. The data belong to a study of blood T cell repertoires in COVID-19. The wider study: Donors in the United States, Italy and Spain gave samples during acute or convalescent COVID-19. PBMCs, B-cell-depleted T cells, or T cells were the source of the cDNA or gDNA that made up the material.

Original methodology: For nucleated cells, counts were estimated from reference gene primer amplification. Measured with immunoSEQ multiplex PCR; TCRdb has only the in-frame clones, and not every one. Clone size and V and J calls were adopted from that table, with D and trimming inferred from the DNA. The profile shows about 120,000 clones, 80% of them singletons. The source of this sequence is a man aged 65-85 years with acute or convalescent COVID-19. V usage is TRBV5-1 and J usage is TRBJ1-4; TRBD1 aligns across 8 bases. Sequenced sample: peripheral blood. The CDR3 DNA sequence: TGCGCCAGCAGCCCAGGGACAGGCACAACTAATGAAAAACTGTTTTTT. It yields the protein CASSPGTGTTNEKLFF.